This is a list of T cell receptor beta chains from one sample in a study of blood T cell repertoires in COVID-19. Some clones are missing from TCRdb's copy, which holds only in-frame ones; the method was immunoSEQ multiplex PCR. The data hold over 150,000 clones, with roughly 90% observed a single time. The sequencing input was peripheral blood. The receptors shown here come from a man between 65 and 85 years old with active or convalescent COVID-19. The CDR3 runs from the conserved cysteine through the conserved F or W. The order of the fields is V gene, clone size, J gene, D gene, CDR3 protein, CDR3 DNA. The D gene is left open where the match is weak. Only some rows state a clone size, as once, few, many or a class for expanded clones.

>TRBV27|.|TRBJ2-7|TRBD2
CASSFGGEGSEQYF
TGTGCCAGCAGTTTTGGTGGGGAGGGGTCCGAGCAGTACTTC
>TRBV28|.|TRBJ1-1|.
CASSLWRRDTEAFF
TGTGCCAGCAGTTTATGGAGAAGAGACACTGAAGCTTTCTTT
>TRBV10-3|.|TRBJ1-6|.
CAISDGTTRSDNSPLHF
TGTGCCATCAGTGACGGGACAACTCGAAGTGATAATTCACCCCTCCACTTT
>TRBV29-1|.|TRBJ1-5|TRBD1
CSVAGTGQPQHF
TGCAGCGTCGCAGGGACAGGTCAGCCCCAGCATTTT
>TRBV2|.|TRBJ1-5|TRBD1
CASSARQGGNQPQHF
TGTGCCAGCAGCGCAAGACAGGGGGGGAATCAGCCCCAGCATTTT
>TRBV18|.|TRBJ1-5|.
CASSPESQPQHF
TGTGCCAGCTCACCGGAGTCTCAGCCCCAGCATTTT
>TRBV29-1|.|TRBJ1-1|.
CSVRRYASRWGNTEAFF
TGCAGCGTTCGGAGGTACGCGTCCCGATGGGGGAACACTGAAGCTTTCTTT
>TRBV7-3|.|TRBJ1-1|TRBD1
CASSLDRVTEAFF
TGTGCCAGCAGCTTGGACAGGGTAACTGAAGCTTTCTTT
>TRBV28|.|TRBJ1-3|TRBD1
CASSFRDGSGTGDRNTIYF
TGTGCCAGCAGTTTCCGAGACGGTTCGGGGACAGGGGATCGAAACACCATATATTTT
>TRBV5-1|.|TRBJ1-1|.
CASSSLDGRTEAFF
TGCGCCAGCAGCTCCCTCGACGGGAGGACTGAAGCTTTCTTT
>TRBV18|.|TRBJ1-2|.
CASSTLLGDGYTF
TGTGCCAGCTCAACCCTGTTAGGAGATGGCTACACCTTC
>TRBV7-2|.|TRBJ2-7|TRBD2
CASSAGLAGGREQYF
TGTGCCAGCAGCGCGGGACTAGCGGGAGGACGGGAGCAGTACTTC
>TRBV25-1|.|TRBJ2-1|.
CASRKGGTYNEQFF
TGTGCCAGCAGGAAGGGGGGGACCTACAATGAGCAGTTCTTC
>TRBV18|.|TRBJ1-5|.
CASSPDQTGPQHF
TGTGCCAGCTCACCAGACCAGACTGGGCCCCAGCATTTT
>TRBV19|.|TRBJ1-3|.
CASSILGRSGNTIYF
TGTGCCAGTAGTATCCTAGGCCGCTCTGGAAACACCATATATTTT
>TRBV19|.|TRBJ1-2|TRBD1
CASSKDRAFYGYTF
TGTGCCAGTAGTAAGGACAGGGCGTTCTATGGCTACACCTTC
>TRBV7-9|.|TRBJ2-7|.
CASSHGGRPPYEQYF
TGTGCCAGCAGCCACGGAGGGCGGCCTCCCTACGAGCAGTACTTC
>TRBV7-9|.|TRBJ1-1|.
CASSPTGERVAFF
TGTGCCAGCAGTCCTACAGGCGAACGGGTAGCTTTCTTT
>TRBV6-5|.|TRBJ1-2|TRBD1
CASRGQGLYGYTF
TGTGCCAGCAGAGGACAGGGCCTCTATGGCTACACCTTC
>TRBV4-3|.|TRBJ2-7|.
CASSQEPGSHEQYF
TGCGCCAGCAGCCAAGAACCGGGTAGCCACGAGCAGTACTTC
>TRBV19|.|TRBJ2-5|.
CASSTVSAGVSQETQYF
TGTGCCAGTAGTACGGTCTCGGCAGGGGTATCCCAAGAGACCCAGTACTTC
>TRBV24-1|.|TRBJ2-1|TRBD2
CATSDGRVAAGSDEQFF
TGTGCCACCAGTGACGGGAGGGTCGCAGCGGGGAGCGATGAGCAGTTCTTC
>TRBV9|.|TRBJ2-7|.
CASTPGDTYEQYF
TGTGCCAGCACCCCAGGGGATACGTACGAGCAGTACTTC
>TRBV5-1|.|TRBJ2-2|.
CASSGTAGGTGELFF
TGCGCCAGCTCAGGGACCGCCGGAGGGACCGGGGAGCTGTTTTTT
>TRBV10-2|.|TRBJ1-2|.
CASSEWAYYGYTF
TGCGCCAGCAGTGAATGGGCCTACTATGGCTACACCTTC
>TRBV15|.|TRBJ2-2|.
CATSRDIARELFF
TGTGCCACCAGCAGAGATATAGCCCGGGAGCTGTTTTTT
>TRBV5-1|.|TRBJ2-2|.
CASSFSSQATGELFF
TGCGCCAGCAGCTTCTCTTCGCAGGCCACCGGGGAGCTGTTTTTT
>TRBV6-4|few|TRBJ2-2|TRBD1
CASSDSDRDTGELFF
TGTGCCAGCAGTGACTCGGACAGGGACACCGGGGAGCTGTTTTTT
>TRBV7-2|.|TRBJ2-5|.
CASSPRLGTGVLQETQYF
TGTGCCAGCAGCCCCCGGCTCGGGACGGGAGTCCTCCAAGAGACCCAGTACTTC
>TRBV19|.|TRBJ1-3|.
CASSMSISGNTIYF
TGTGCCAGTAGTATGAGCATCTCTGGAAACACCATATATTTT
>TRBV7-6|.|TRBJ1-3|.
CASSLTGASGNTIYF
TGTGCCAGCAGCTTAACAGGAGCCTCTGGAAACACCATATATTTT
>TRBV7-3|once|TRBJ2-3|TRBD2
CASSSWTSGSGDTQYF
TGTGCCAGCAGCTCCTGGACTAGCGGGAGTGGAGATACGCAGTATTTT
>TRBV6-2/TRBV6-3|.|TRBJ2-2|TRBD1
CASSPGTGGTGELFF
TGTGCCAGCAGTCCCGGGACAGGGGGTACCGGGGAGCTGTTTTTT
>TRBV14|.|TRBJ2-1|TRBD2
CASSQGGLAGGFEQFF
TGTGCCAGCAGCCAAGGCGGACTAGCGGGGGGGTTTGAGCAGTTCTTC
>TRBV15|.|TRBJ2-1|TRBD1
CATSQPGGLYNEQFF
TGTGCCACCAGCCAACCAGGGGGTCTCTACAATGAGCAGTTCTTC
>TRBV5-1|.|TRBJ2-3|TRBD2
CASSLASLADGTDTQYF
TGCGCCAGCAGCTTGGCCTCACTAGCGGATGGTACAGATACGCAGTATTTT
>TRBV25-1|once|TRBJ1-4|TRBD1
CASSDHRQGSSEKLFF
TGTGCCAGCAGTGATCATCGACAGGGCTCAAGTGAAAAACTGTTTTTT
>TRBV7-9|.|TRBJ1-5|.
CASSLVGGHNQPQHF
TGTGCCAGCAGCTTAGTTGGTGGACACAATCAGCCCCAGCATTTT
>TRBV5-8|.|TRBJ1-1|TRBD1
CASSLEGGDRVYTEAFF
TGTGCCAGCAGCTTGGAGGGTGGTGACAGGGTATACACTGAAGCTTTCTTT
>TRBV7-6|.|TRBJ2-3|.
CASSLVGGGTDTQYF
TGTGCCAGCAGCTTAGTGGGAGGTGGAACAGATACGCAGTATTTT
>TRBV19|.|TRBJ1-2|.
CASRADLGYGYTF
TGTGCCAGTAGAGCGGACTTGGGGTATGGCTACACCTTC
>TRBV9|.|TRBJ1-4|TRBD1
CASSVGTGVSEKLFF
TGTGCCAGCAGCGTGGGGACAGGGGTCAGTGAAAAACTGTTTTTT
>TRBV29-1|.|TRBJ2-3|TRBD2
CSARPSGIAGTDTQYF
TGCAGCGCCCGACCCTCGGGGATAGCGGGGACAGATACGCAGTATTTT
>TRBV12-3/TRBV12-4|.|TRBJ1-2|.
CASSGQLRHGYTF
TGTGCCAGCAGCGGACAGCTACGCCATGGCTACACCTTC